These 12 T cell receptor beta chains were sequenced from one sample in a study of Graves' ophthalmopathy and Graves' hyperthyroidism. RNA transcripts yielded amplified TCR beta CDR3 regions. RT-PCR with HTBI primers came first, then second-round multiplex PCR. TCRdb processed the multiplex PCR reads anew with MiXCR; each CDR3 protein has one entry. The sample shows hundreds of thousands of distinct CDR3 sequences, 14% of them seen only once. Sequencing was performed on blood. The receptor set was obtained from a woman in her 30s with Graves' ophthalmopathy.

This clonotype was seen repeatedly, ten times or more. The chain has TRBV19 and TRBJ1-6; D remains unclear. The CDR3 consists of 16 residues. In germline, CDR1 is LNHDA, CDR2 SQIVND (reference sequence). V lost 2 bases and J lost 6, with 14 bases in between. The CDR3 region is CASSIKSPPSNSPLHF. CDR3 nucleotides: TGTGCCAGTAGTATAAAGTCTCCTCCCAGTAATTCACCCCTCCACTTT.

The DNA for the CDR3 is TGCAGTGCCGCGGGAGGGGGGGCTGAAGCTTTCTTT. Its protein is CSAAGGGAEAFF. The J gene is TRBJ1-1, the V gene TRBV20-1, with a possible D match to TRBD1 (6 bases). V lost 6 bases and J lost 6, with 14 bases in between. The germline V gene encodes CDR1 DFQATT and CDR2 SNEGSKA (reference sequence). CDR3 length: 12 residues.

A word on this clonotype: With a much larger clone just one base away, this may be a read error. V gene TRBV5-5 combines with J gene TRBJ2-7; TRBD1 aligns across 7 bases. This CDR3 region has 14 residues. CDR1 SGHKS and CDR2 YYEKEE come from the germline V gene (reference sequence). The CDR3 nucleotides are TGTGTCAGCAGCTTCCTACAGGGGTTGCACGAGCAGTACTTC. Its translation is CVSSFLQGLHEQYF.

The chain employs TRBV24-1 and TRBJ2-2; D remains ambiguous. The germline V gene encodes CDR1 KGHDR and CDR2 SFDVKD. V was pared by 5 bases and J by 5 bases, with 5 bases between. CDR3 length: 12 amino acids. CDR3 in amino acids: CATSAATGELFF. For the CDR3, the DNA is TGTGCCACCAGTGCTGCAACCGGGGAGCTGTTTTTT.

The chain uses TRBV18 and TRBJ2-7, with TRBD2 matching over 10 bases. V trimming: 3 bases; J trimming: 3 bases; junction bases outside the gene matches: 14. The CDR3 extends over 18 amino acids. Germline CDR1 and CDR2: KGHSH and LQKENI. This CDR3 reads CASSPGLAGAIDIYEQYF. For the CDR3, the DNA is TGTGCCAGCTCACCGGGGCTAGCGGGGGCTATCGATATCTACGAGCAGTACTTC.

This clonotype was recorded many times. The chain combines TRBV10-3 with TRBJ2-7; D remains unclear. With 8 bases removed from V and 1 base from J, the gap between germline ends came to 9 bases. The CDR3 totals 12 residues. In germline, CDR1 is ENHRY, CDR2 SYGVKD. As DNA, the CDR3 is TGTGCCATCTCGACCGGGTCCTACGAGCAGTACTTC. Its translation: CAISTGSYEQYF.

This clonotype was seen repeatedly, ten times or more. The V gene is TRBV12-3 or TRBV12-4, the J gene TRBJ1-2, with D unclear. Trimming cost V 5 bases and J 6 bases, with 10 bases left between them. This CDR3 region has 12 residues. CDR3 coding DNA: TGTGCCAGCAGTGTCGCCGGGAATGGCTACACCTTC. Protein: CASSVAGNGYTF.

This clonotype was picked up many times. V and J are TRBV11-2 and TRBJ2-5, with no clear D. V lost 3 bases and J lost 4, with 21 bases in between. The CDR3 length is 17 residues. CDR1 SGHAT and CDR2 FQNNGV come from the germline V gene. In DNA, the CDR3 is TGTGCCAGCAGCTTGGAAGATGCTTTCTATACTCGAGAGACCCAGTACTTC. It is translated as CASSLEDAFYTRETQYF.

This clonotype was recorded at least ten times. Relative to the germline gene, one junction end is altered; a read error may explain this. This chain uses TRBV6-5 with TRBJ2-6, with D maybe TRBD2 (6 bases). Germline V gene lookup returns CDR1 MNHEY and CDR2 SVGAGI. CDR3 length equals 16 residues. As DNA, the CDR3 is TGCGCCAGCAGTTACTTTGCGGGGACTGGGGCCAACGTCCTGACTTTC. It codes for CASSYFAGTGANVLTF.

This clonotype came up a few times. The chain carries TRBV6-1 and TRBJ2-5, with TRBD2 matching 8 bases. The CDR3 has 16 amino acids. Looked up from germline, CDR1 is MNHNS and CDR2 is SASEGT. The trim removed 2 bases at V and 3 bases at J, leaving 8 bases unmatched. CDR3 sequence reads: CASSELRGDIKETQYF. The CDR3 DNA sequence: TGTGCCAGCAGTGAACTGCGGGGGGATATAAAAGAGACCCAGTACTTC.

Many counts were recorded for this clonotype. The chain carries TRBV24-1 and TRBJ1-6; 8 nucleotides line up with TRBD1. This CDR3 contains 14 residues. V shed 4 bases and J 10 bases; nucleotides not matched to a gene: 5. Germline assignment: CDR1 KGHDR and CDR2 SFDVKD. For the CDR3, the DNA is TGTGCCACCAGTGACGGACAGGGCGGGTCACCCCTCCACTTT. Amino acids: CATSDGQGGSPLHF.

This clonotype occurred many times. The chain has TRBV6-5 and TRBJ1-1; 7 bases match TRBD1. This CDR3 has 13 residues. Germline lookup yields CDR1 MNHEY and CDR2 SVGAGI. After removal of 6 bases from V and 14 bases from J, the junction contained 15 bases not matched to a gene. The CDR3 DNA reads TGTGCCAGCAGACTCGACAGGGACCGCCAAGAGTTCTTT. Its translation is CASRLDRDRQEFF.